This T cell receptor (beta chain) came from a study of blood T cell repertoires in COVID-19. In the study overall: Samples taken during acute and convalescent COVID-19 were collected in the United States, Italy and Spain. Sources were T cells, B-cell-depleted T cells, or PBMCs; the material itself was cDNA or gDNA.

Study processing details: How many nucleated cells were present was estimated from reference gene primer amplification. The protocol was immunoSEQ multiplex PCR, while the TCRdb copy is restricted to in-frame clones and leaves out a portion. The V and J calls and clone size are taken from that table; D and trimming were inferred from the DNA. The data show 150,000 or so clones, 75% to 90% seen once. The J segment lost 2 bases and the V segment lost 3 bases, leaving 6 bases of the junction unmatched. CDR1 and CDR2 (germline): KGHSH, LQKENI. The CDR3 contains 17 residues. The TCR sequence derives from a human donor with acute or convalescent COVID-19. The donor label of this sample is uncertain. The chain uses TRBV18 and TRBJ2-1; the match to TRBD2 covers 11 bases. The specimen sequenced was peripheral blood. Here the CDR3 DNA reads TGTGCCAGCTCACCCGACATAGCGGGGGGGCCCTACAATGAGCAGTTCTTC. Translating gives CASSPDIAGGPYNEQFF.